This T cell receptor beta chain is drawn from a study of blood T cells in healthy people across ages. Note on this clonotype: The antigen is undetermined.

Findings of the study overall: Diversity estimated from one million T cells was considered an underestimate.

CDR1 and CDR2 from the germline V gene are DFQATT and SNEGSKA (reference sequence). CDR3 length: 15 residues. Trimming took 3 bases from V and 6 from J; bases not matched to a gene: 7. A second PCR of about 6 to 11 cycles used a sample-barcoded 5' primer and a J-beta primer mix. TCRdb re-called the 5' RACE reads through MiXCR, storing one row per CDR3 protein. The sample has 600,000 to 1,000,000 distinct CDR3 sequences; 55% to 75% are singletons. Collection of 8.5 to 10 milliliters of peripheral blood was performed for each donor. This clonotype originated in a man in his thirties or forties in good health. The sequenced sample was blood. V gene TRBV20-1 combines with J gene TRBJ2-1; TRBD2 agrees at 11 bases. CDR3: CSASDSGRAFNEQFF. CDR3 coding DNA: TGCAGTGCTAGCGATAGCGGGAGGGCCTTCAATGAGCAGTTCTTC.